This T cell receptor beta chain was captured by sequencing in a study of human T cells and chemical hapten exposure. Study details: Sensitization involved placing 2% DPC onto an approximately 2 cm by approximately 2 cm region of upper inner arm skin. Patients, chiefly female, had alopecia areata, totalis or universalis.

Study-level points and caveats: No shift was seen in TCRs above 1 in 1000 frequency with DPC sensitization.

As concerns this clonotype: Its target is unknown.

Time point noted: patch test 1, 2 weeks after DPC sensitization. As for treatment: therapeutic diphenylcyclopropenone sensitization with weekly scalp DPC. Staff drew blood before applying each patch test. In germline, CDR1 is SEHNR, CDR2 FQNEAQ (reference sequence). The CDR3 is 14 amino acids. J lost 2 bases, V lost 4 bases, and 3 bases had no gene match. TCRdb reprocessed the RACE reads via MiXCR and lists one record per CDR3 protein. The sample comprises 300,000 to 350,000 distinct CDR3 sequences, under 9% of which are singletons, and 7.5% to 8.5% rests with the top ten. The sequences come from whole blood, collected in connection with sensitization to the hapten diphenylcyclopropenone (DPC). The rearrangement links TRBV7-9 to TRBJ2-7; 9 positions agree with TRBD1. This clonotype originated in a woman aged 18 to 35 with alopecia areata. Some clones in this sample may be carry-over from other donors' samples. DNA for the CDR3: TGTGCCAGCAGCTCTTGGACAGGGGCCTACGAGCAGTACTTC. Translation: CASSSWTGAYEQYF.